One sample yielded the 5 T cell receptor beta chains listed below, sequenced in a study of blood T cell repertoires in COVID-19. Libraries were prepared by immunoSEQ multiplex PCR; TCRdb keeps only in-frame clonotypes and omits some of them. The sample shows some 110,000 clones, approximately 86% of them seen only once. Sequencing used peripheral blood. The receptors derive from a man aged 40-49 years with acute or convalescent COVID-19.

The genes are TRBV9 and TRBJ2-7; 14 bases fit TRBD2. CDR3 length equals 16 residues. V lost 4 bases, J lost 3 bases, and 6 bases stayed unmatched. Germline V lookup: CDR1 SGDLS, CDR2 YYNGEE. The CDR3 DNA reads TGTGCCAGCAGCTCCGGGACTAGCGGGGGATTCTACGAGCAGTACTTC. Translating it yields CASSSGTSGGFYEQYF.

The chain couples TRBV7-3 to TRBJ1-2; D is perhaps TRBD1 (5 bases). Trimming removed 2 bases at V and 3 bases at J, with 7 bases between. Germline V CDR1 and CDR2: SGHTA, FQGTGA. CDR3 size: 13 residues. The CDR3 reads CASSLSRDYGYTF. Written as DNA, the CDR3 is TGTGCCAGCAGCTTATCCAGGGACTATGGCTACACCTTC.

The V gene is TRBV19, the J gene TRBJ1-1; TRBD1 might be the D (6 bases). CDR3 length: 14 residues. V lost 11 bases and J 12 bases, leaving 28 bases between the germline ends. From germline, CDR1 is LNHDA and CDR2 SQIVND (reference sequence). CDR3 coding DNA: TGTGCCTCCAACCCGGGACAAAGTACCTTAATACCTTTCTTT. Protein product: CASNPGQSTLIPFF. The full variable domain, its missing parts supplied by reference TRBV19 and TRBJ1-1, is DGGITQSPKYLFRKEGQNVTLSCEQNLNHDAMYWYRQDPGQGLRLIYYSQIVNDFQKGDIAEGYSVSREKKESFPLTVTSAQKNPTAFYLCASNPGQSTLIPFFGQGTRLTVV.

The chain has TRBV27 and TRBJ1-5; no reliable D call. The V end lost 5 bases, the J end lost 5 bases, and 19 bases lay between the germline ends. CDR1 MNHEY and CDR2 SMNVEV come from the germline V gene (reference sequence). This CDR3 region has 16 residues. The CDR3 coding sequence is TGTGCCAGCAGTAGGAACGTAGGACTGGCGGATCAGCCCCAGCATTTT. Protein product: CASSRNVGLADQPQHF.

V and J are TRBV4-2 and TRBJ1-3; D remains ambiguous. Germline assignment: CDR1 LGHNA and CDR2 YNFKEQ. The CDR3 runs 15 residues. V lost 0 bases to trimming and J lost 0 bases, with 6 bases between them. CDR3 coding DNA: TGTGCCAGCAGCCAAGATCTTCTCTCTGGAAACACCATATATTTT. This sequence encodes CASSQDLLSGNTIYF.